This T cell receptor (beta chain) emerged from a study of OX40 agonist ivuxolimab in advanced cancers. Background on the whole study: Ivuxolimab was a fully human IgG2 agonistic monoclonal antibody targeting the costimulatory receptor OX40 (CD134). The monotherapy dose-escalation portion (N of about 50 patients) of the phase I ivuxolimab trial is reported in the paper. Three dose-escalation patients achieved partial responses, one with hepatocellular carcinoma and two with cutaneous melanoma. Intravenous ivuxolimab was administered to patients every 2 weeks at six dose levels: 0.01, 0.1, 0.3, 1.5, 3 and 10 mg/kg. In the dose-escalation cohort, 82.7% of patients were male, and the mean age was around 60 years, with a range of roughly 20 to 85. Of the approximately 53 patients in dose escalation, around 20 had hepatocellular carcinoma, some 15 had melanoma, 9 had renal cell carcinoma and 9 had head and neck cancer. Prior anti-PD-1, anti-PD-L1 or anti-CTLA-4 therapy was permitted, and checkpoint inhibitors had been received by 40% to 50% of dose-escalation patients. Peripheral TCRbeta sequencing was intended to test whether TCR sequence diversity was altered and clonal T-cell expansion was caused by ivuxolimab. Broader findings and caveats from the paper: The antigen specificity of the clonally expanded peripheral T cells was not determined. Low levels of normalized T-cell clonal expansion were also seen in some nonresponding patients. After ivuxolimab, CD8+ T cells had more expanded clones than CD4+ T cells on average. Clonal expansion of both CD4+ and CD8+ blood T cells was observed from baseline to week 6 at doses 0.1 to 3.0 mg/kg. In partial responders in the 0.1-3.0 mg/kg groups, normalized peripheral clonal expansion was found to be among the lowest, especially among CD8+ T cells.

To sequence the TCRbeta CDR3 region, genomic DNA was isolated from the sorted cells. The immunoSEQ Assay was used to sequence the TCRbeta CDR3 regions. This immuneACCESS table, as held by TCRdb, lists in-frame sequences with V and J called but not all clones. Of the missing ones, under half trace to an unresolved V gene in checked studies; the others have no known cause. Recorded for this sample are fewer than 30,000 clones; over 75% of them occurred a single time. Around 50% of the sample belongs to the ten largest clones. Remarks on this clone: This clone's antigen is unknown. No per-base quality is available; no much larger clone lies one base away.

The CDR3 contains 13 residues, cysteine and phenylalanine counted. Here the CDR3 DNA is all that survives: 39 bases in frame from base 1. CDR1 ENHRY and CDR2 SYGVKD were looked up in the germline V gene. V is cut by 4 bases and J by 5 bases, and the space between the germline ends is 9 bases. The trial excluded patients who had a history of autoimmune disease or were on systemic immunosuppression. Peripheral blood for TCR sequencing was drawn from every dose cohort at baseline, at cycle 4 day 1 and at cycle 7 day 1. Samples came from an open-label, multicenter, first-in-human phase I dose-escalation trial of ivuxolimab. Adults with locally advanced or metastatic melanoma, renal cell carcinoma, hepatocellular carcinoma or head and neck squamous cell carcinoma were enrolled in the trial. CD4+ and CD8+ T cells were sorted separately from peripheral blood before TCR sequencing.

The rearranged segments are TRBV10-3 and TRBJ1-5; the D gene cannot be resolved reliably. The specimen was CD4+ or CD8+ T cells sorted from blood, collected in a trial of the OX40 agonist ivuxolimab. The receptor was isolated from an adult with an advanced solid tumor such as melanoma, head and neck, liver or kidney cancer. Here the CDR3 is given as CAISVRADQPQHF. The DNA sequence is TGTGCCATCAGTGTACGCGCGGATCAGCCCCAGCATTTT.